This T cell receptor beta chain was captured in a study of blood T cell repertoires in COVID-19. For the study at large: The samples span acute and convalescent COVID-19 from the United States, Italy and Spain. Nucleic acid was either cDNA or gDNA, and it came from T cells, B-cell-depleted T cells, or PBMCs.

Under the authors' procedure: Estimates of nucleated cell counts were drawn from the amplification of reference gene primers. Assay: immunoSEQ multiplex PCR; the TCRdb copy retains only in-frame clones and omits some. Clonal size and the V and J genes are those of that table, whereas D and trimming came from the DNA. The table shows under 95,000 clones, with around nine tenths occurring only once. This clone showed up just once. The CDR3 extends over 15 amino acids. The J segment lost 2 bases and the V segment lost 5 bases, leaving 3 bases of the junction unmatched. The germline V gene has CDR1 SGHNT and CDR2 YENEEA.

Sequences were obtained from peripheral blood. The TCR originated in a middle-aged man with acute or convalescent COVID-19. This chain links TRBV11-3 with TRBJ2-3; 11 bases line up with TRBD2. This CDR3 is CASSHSGRDTDTQYF. The CDR3, as DNA: TGTGCCAGCAGCCATAGCGGGAGGGACACAGATACGCAGTATTTT.